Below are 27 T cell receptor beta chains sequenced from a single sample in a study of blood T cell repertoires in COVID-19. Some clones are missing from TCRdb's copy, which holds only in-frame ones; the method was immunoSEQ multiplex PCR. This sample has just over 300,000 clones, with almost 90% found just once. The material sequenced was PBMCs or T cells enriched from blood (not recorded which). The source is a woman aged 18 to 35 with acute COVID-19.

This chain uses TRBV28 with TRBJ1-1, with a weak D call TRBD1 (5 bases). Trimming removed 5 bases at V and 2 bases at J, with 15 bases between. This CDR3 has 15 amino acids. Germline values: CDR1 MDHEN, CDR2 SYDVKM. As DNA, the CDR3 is TGTGCCAGCAGTCCCCTGACAGACTTCAACACTGAAGCTTTCTTT. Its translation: CASSPLTDFNTEAFF.

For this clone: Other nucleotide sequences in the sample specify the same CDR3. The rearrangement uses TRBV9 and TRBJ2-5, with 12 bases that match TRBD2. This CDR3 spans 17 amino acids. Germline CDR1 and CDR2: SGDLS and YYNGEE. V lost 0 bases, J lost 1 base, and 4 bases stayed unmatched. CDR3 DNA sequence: TGTGCCAGCAGCGTAGGGCTAGCGGGAGGGGGCCAAGAGACCCAGTACTTC. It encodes CASSVGLAGGGQETQYF.

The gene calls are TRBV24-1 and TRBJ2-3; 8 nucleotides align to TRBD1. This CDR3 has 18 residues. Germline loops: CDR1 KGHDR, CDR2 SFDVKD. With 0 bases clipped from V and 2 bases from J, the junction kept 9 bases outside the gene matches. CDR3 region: CATSDLPKTGELTDTQYF. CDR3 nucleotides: TGTGCCACCAGTGATTTGCCTAAGACAGGGGAGCTCACAGATACGCAGTATTTT.

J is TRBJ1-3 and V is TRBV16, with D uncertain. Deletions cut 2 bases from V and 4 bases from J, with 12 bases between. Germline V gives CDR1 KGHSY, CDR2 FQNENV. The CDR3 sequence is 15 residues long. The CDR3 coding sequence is TGTGCCAGCAGCCAAGGGAGCATCGGGGGAAACACCATATATTTT. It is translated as CASSQGSIGGNTIYF.

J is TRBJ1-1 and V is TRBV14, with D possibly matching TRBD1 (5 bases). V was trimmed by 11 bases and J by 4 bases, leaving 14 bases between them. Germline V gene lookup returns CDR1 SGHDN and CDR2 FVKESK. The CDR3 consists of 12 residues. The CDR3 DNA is TGTGCCGCTCCTAAAGGGGTCACTGAAGCTTTCTTT. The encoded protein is CAAPKGVTEAFF.

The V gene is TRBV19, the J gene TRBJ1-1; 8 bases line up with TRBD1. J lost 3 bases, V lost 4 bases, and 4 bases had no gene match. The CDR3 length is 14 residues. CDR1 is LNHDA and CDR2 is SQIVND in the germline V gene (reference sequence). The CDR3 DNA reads TGTGCCAGTAGTAGTGGACAGGGAGACACTGAAGCTTTCTTT. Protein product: CASSSGQGDTEAFF.

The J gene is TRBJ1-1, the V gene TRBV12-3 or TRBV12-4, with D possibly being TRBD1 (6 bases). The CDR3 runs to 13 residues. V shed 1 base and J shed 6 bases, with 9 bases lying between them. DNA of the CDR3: TGTGCCAGCAGTTTAGGGGGGCGGGCTGAAGCTTTCTTT. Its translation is CASSLGGRAEAFF.

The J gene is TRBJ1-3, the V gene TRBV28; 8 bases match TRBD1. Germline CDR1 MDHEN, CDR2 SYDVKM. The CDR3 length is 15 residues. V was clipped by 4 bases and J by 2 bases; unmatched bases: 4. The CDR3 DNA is TGTGCCAGCAGTTCTCCGACAGGGGCTGGAAACACCATATATTTT. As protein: CASSSPTGAGNTIYF.

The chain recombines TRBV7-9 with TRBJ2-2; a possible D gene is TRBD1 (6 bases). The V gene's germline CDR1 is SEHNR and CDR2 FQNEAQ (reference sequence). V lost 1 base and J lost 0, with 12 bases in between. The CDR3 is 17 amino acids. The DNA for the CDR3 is TGTGCCAGCAGCTTAGTAGACAGGCAATCGAACACCGGGGAGCTGTTTTTT. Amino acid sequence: CASSLVDRQSNTGELFF.

As DNA, the CDR3 is TGTGCCAGCGCCCCCCGCAGACAAGAGACCCAGTACTTC. It codes for CASAPRRQETQYF. The chain couples TRBV27 to TRBJ2-5; D not resolved. In germline, CDR1 is MNHEY, CDR2 SMNVEV (reference sequence). With 8 bases removed from V and 2 bases from J, the gap between germline ends came to 12 bases. CDR3 length: 13 residues.

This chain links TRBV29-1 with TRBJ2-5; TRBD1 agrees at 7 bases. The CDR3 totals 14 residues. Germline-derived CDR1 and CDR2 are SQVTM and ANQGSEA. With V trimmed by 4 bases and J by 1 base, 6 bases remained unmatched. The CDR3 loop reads CSVAGGGGQETQYF. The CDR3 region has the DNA TGCAGCGTTGCAGGGGGTGGAGGCCAAGAGACCCAGTACTTC.

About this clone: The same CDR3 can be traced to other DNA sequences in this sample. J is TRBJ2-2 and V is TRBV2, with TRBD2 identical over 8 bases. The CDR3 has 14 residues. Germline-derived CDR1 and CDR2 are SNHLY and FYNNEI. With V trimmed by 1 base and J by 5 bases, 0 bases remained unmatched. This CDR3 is CASSEERGTGELFF. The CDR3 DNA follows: TGTGCCAGCAGTGAAGAGCGGGGGACCGGGGAGCTGTTTTTT.

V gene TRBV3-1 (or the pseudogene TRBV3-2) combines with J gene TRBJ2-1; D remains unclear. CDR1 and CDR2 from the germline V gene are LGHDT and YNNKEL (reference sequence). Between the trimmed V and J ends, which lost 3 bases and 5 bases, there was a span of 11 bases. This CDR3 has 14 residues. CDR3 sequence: CASSHEPQDNEQFF. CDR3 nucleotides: TGTGCCAGCAGCCATGAGCCGCAGGACAATGAGCAGTTCTTC.

In DNA form, the CDR3 reads TGTGCCTGGAGTAGAGGGACAGGGACTGTCGCTGAAGCTTTCTTT. Protein sequence: CAWSRGTGTVAEAFF. V and J are TRBV30 and TRBJ1-1, with TRBD1 matching 9 bases. Germline V lookup: CDR1 GTSNPN, CDR2 SVGIG (reference sequence). Trimming took 2 bases from V and 6 from J; bases not matched to a gene: 10. CDR3 length: 15 amino acids.

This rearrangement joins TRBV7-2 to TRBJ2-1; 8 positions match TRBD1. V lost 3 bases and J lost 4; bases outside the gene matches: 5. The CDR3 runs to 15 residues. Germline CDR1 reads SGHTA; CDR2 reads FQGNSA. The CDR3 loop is CASSFGTGSYNEQFF. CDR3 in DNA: TGTGCCAGCAGCTTTGGGACAGGATCGTACAATGAGCAGTTCTTC.

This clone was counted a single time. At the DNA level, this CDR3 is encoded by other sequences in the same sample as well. In nucleotides, the CDR3 is TGTGCCAGCTCACCCCAGGGGGAGAACACTGAAGCTTTCTTT. This codes for CASSPQGENTEAFF. This rearrangement joins TRBV18 to TRBJ1-1, with 7 nucleotides matching TRBD1. Germline V gene sequence: CDR1 KGHSH, CDR2 LQKENI. The CDR3 length is 14 residues. Germline trimming cut 3 bases from V and 1 base from J; bases unmatched to any gene: 2.

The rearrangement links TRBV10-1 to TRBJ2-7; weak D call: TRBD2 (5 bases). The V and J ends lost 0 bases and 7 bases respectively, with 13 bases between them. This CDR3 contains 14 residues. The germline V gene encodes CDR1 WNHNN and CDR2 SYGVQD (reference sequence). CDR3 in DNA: TGCGCCAGCAGTGAGTCGGAGGTTCCATTGGAGCAGTACTTC. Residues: CASSESEVPLEQYF.

The CDR3 spells CASSLSYEQYF. DNA of the CDR3: TGTGCCAGCAGCCTCTCCTACGAGCAGTACTTC. The genes are TRBV7-9 and TRBJ2-7; D unclear. With 5 bases removed from V and 0 bases from J, the gap between germline ends came to 2 bases. CDR3 size: 11 residues. Germline lookup yields CDR1 SEHNR and CDR2 FQNEAQ (reference sequence).

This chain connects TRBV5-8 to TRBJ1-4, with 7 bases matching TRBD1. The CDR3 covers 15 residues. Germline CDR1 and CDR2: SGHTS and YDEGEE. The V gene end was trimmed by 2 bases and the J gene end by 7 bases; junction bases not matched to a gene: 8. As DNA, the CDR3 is TGTGCCAGCAGCTTTGTGGGACAGCTTGGTGAAAAACTGTTTTTT. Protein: CASSFVGQLGEKLFF.

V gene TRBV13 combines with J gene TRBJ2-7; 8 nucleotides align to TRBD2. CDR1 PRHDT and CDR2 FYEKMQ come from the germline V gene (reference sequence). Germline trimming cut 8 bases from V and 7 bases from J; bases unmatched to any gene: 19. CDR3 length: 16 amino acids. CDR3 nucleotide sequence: TGTGCCAGCGGGACCGCGGGAACGGGAGGGAAGAGGGAGCAGTACTTC. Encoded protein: CASGTAGTGGKREQYF.

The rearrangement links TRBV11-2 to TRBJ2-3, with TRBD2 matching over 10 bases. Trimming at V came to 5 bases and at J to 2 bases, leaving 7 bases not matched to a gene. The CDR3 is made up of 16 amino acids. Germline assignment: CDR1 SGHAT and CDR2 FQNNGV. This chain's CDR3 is CASSPRTSGTTDTQYF. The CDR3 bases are TGTGCCAGCAGCCCGAGGACTAGCGGCACCACAGATACGCAGTATTTT.

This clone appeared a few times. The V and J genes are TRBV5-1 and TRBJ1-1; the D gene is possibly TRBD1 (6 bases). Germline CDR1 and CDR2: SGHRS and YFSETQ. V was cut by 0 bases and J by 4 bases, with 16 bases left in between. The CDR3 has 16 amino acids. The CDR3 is CASSLEGEPGATEAFF. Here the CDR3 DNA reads TGCGCCAGCAGCTTGGAGGGGGAGCCAGGGGCCACTGAAGCTTTCTTT.

CDR3 region: CASSPGQGTDTQYF. The DNA of the CDR3 is TGTGCCAGCAGTCCGGGACAGGGGACAGATACGCAGTATTTT. The rearrangement links TRBV6-5 to TRBJ2-3; TRBD1 agrees at 10 bases. V was clipped by 5 bases and J by 3 bases; unmatched bases: 2. Germline-derived CDR1 and CDR2 are MNHEY and SVGAGI. The length of the CDR3 is 14 residues.

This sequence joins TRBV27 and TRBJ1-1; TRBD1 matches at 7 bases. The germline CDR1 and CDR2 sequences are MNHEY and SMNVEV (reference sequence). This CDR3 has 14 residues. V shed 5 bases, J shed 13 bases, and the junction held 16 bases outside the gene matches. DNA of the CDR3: TGTGCCAGCAGTCCCTACCAGACAGGGCCCGGGGTTTTCTTT. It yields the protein CASSPYQTGPGVFF.

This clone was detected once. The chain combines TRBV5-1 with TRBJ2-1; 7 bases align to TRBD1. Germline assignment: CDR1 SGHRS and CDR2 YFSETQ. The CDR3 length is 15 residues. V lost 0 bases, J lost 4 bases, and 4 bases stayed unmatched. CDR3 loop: CASSLAPGQYNEQFF. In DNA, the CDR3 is TGCGCCAGCAGCTTGGCGCCGGGACAGTACAATGAGCAGTTCTTC. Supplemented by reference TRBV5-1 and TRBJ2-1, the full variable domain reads KAGVTQTPRYLIKTRGQQVTLSCSPISGHRSVSWYQQTPGQGLQFLFEYFSETQRNKGNFPGRFSGRQFSNSRSEMNVSTLELGDSALYLCASSLAPGQYNEQFFGPGTRLTVL.

This chain's CDR3 is CSASSNSGSNQPQHF. CDR3 nucleotide sequence: TGCAGTGCTAGTTCCAACTCGGGGAGCAATCAGCCCCAGCATTTT. The rearrangement links TRBV20-1 to TRBJ1-5; the D is unclear. The CDR3 runs 15 residues. Trimming cost V 3 bases and J 1 base, with 13 bases left between them. The germline CDR1 and CDR2 sequences are DFQATT and SNEGSKA (reference sequence).

The CDR3 spells CASSLAPGSGEQYF. The CDR3, as DNA: TGTGCCAGCAGCTTAGCCCCGGGTAGTGGCGAGCAGTACTTC. The V and J genes are TRBV7-2 and TRBJ2-7; D not certain. From germline, CDR1 is SGHTA and CDR2 FQGNSA. The CDR3 spans 14 residues. The V gene lost 0 bases and the J gene lost 6 bases, with 12 bases spanning the gap.